Detailed here is one TCR beta chain. CDR1 is LGHDT and CDR2 is YNNKEL in the germline V gene (reference sequence). V lost 3 bases to trimming and J lost 4 bases; unmatched junction nucleotides: 5. The CDR3 runs 14 residues. These data originate in a study of blood T cell repertoires in COVID-19. Study information: Collection of acute and convalescent COVID-19 samples took place in the United States, Italy and Spain. T cells, B-cell-depleted T cells, or PBMCs provided the cDNA or gDNA that served as material.

Original methodology: Cell counts per sample came from amplifying reference gene primers. Sequencing was performed with immunoSEQ multiplex PCR; in TCRdb, only in-frame clones are kept and a portion is missing. V and J calls and clone size are as listed in that table; D and trimming were resolved from the DNA. The data contain some 87,000 clones, around 82% of them singletons. This chain joins TRBV3-1 (or the pseudogene TRBV3-2) and TRBJ1-2; 7 bases are a match to TRBD1. This receptor was taken from an elderly man with active or convalescent COVID-19. The specimen sequenced was peripheral blood. The CDR3 reads CASSHGQVIYGYTF. The CDR3 DNA reads as TGTGCCAGCAGCCATGGACAGGTGATCTATGGCTACACCTTC.